The 21 T cell receptor beta chains given below trace back to one sample, sequenced in a study of vaccination and CD4 T cells after COVID-19. These receptors' targets are unknown. Scientists ran DNA taken from cultured CD4+ T cells through the Oncomine TCR Beta short-read assay for sequencing. TCRdb recomputed calls from the PCR reads with MiXCR, one row per CDR3 protein. The top ten clones hold just over 20% of a sample with about 9,700 distinct CDR3 sequences, 50% to 65% of them seen once. Regarding treatment: approximately 11-day PBMC culture with coronavirus spike peptide pools or control peptides (ViraFEST assay). Sample: CD4+ T cells from blood, cultured in vitro. The source of these receptors is a human donor who had recovered from COVID-19.

V is TRBV6-1 and J is TRBJ1-1; D not certain. The length of the CDR3 is 14 residues. The germline V gene encodes CDR1 MNHNS and CDR2 SASEGT. V lost 6 bases and J 0 bases, leaving 11 bases between the germline ends. CDR3 in DNA: TGTGCCAGCAGGCTAGAAGATCTGAACACTGAAGCTTTCTTT. Translation gives CASRLEDLNTEAFF.

This clonotype ranks as medium-sized (0.01 to 0.1%). The chain uses TRBV7-2 and TRBJ2-4; D assignment may be TRBD1 or TRBD2 (6 bases each). This CDR3 has 15 amino acids. Trimming removed 4 bases at V and 7 bases at J, with 17 bases between. Germline V gives CDR1 SGHTA, CDR2 FQGNSA. As DNA, the CDR3 is TGTGCCAGCAGCTCGTCGGTCGGGGGCGGGAACATTCAGTACTTC. Translating it yields CASSSSVGGGNIQYF.

The chain carries TRBV6-2 or TRBV6-3 and TRBJ1-5, with 7 nucleotides matching TRBD1. The CDR3 has 18 residues. J was trimmed by 4 bases and V by 3 bases; bases with no gene match: 15. In germline, CDR1 is MNHEY, CDR2 SVGEGT. The DNA for the CDR3 is TGTGCCAGCAGTTATGTAAGTGCGACAGGGAAGGGAAATCAGCCCCAGCATTTT. Translating it yields CASSYVSATGKGNQPQHF.

A few counts support this clonotype. The chain recombines TRBV19 with TRBJ1-2; no clear D. Per the germline V gene, CDR1 is LNHDA and CDR2 is SQIVND (reference sequence). The CDR3 has 11 amino acids. With 4 bases removed from V and 8 bases from J, the gap between germline ends came to 8 bases. CDR3 protein: CASSTNVGYTF. CDR3 nucleotides: TGTGCCAGTAGTACGAATGTGGGCTACACCTTC.

This clonotype showed up just a few times. The chain joins TRBV7-2 to TRBJ1-5; 7 bases line up with TRBD1. CDR3 size: 14 residues. After removal of 4 bases from V and 6 bases from J, the junction contained 6 bases not matched to a gene. The germline CDR1 and CDR2 sequences are SGHTA and FQGNSA. The CDR3 loop is CASSYLHRGQPQHF. For the CDR3, the DNA is TGTGCCAGCAGCTACCTCCACAGGGGTCAGCCCCAGCATTTT.

The chain links TRBV6-5 to TRBJ1-2, with D possibly TRBD1 on 5 matching bases. The germline CDR1 and CDR2 sequences are MNHEY and SVGAGI. V was cut by 1 base and J by 3 bases, with 12 bases left in between. CDR3 length equals 15 residues. CDR3 sequence (DNA): TGTGCCAGCAGTTACTTCGGGGGGAAGGACTATGGCTACACCTTC. Amino acids: CASSYFGGKDYGYTF.

J is TRBJ2-1 and V is TRBV2; a possible D gene is TRBD2 (5 bases). V dropped 3 bases and J dropped 8 bases, with 11 bases sitting between them. Looked up from germline, CDR1 is SNHLY and CDR2 is FYNNEI. The CDR3 runs to 13 residues. In DNA form, the CDR3 reads TGTGCCAGCAGTGACGGTCTAGCCGATGAGCAGTTCTTC. Its protein product is CASSDGLADEQFF.

The chain uses TRBV11-3 and TRBJ1-6; D is ambiguous. With 1 base removed from V and 7 bases from J, the gap between germline ends came to 8 bases. Germline CDR1 SGHNT, CDR2 YENEEA. The CDR3 is made up of 14 amino acids. For the CDR3, the DNA is TGTGCCAGCAGCTTAGGCTGGCAGAATTCACCCCTCCACTTT. Translation gives CASSLGWQNSPLHF.

The chain carries TRBV29-1 and TRBJ2-7, with TRBD2 matching over 16 bases. This CDR3 has 18 amino acids. Germline lookup yields CDR1 SQVTM and CDR2 ANQGSEA. The V gene end was trimmed by 2 bases and the J gene end by 2 bases; junction bases not matched to a gene: 9. CDR3 sequence (DNA): TGCAGCGTTGAAACCCCGGGGGGACTAGCGGGAGGGACCTACGAGCAGTACTTC. Protein product: CSVETPGGLAGGTYEQYF.

The genes are TRBV7-2 and TRBJ2-1, with 14 positions matching TRBD2. Germline CDR1 reads SGHTA; CDR2 reads FQGNSA. CDR3 length: 16 amino acids. V gave up 5 bases and J gave up 8 bases; unmatched junction bases: 8. The CDR3 bases are TGTGCCAGCAGCCCTTCCGGGACTAGCGGGAGACATGAGCAGTTCTTC. Amino acid sequence: CASSPSGTSGRHEQFF.

This clonotype was found once. The chain uses TRBV20-1 and TRBJ1-1, with TRBD1 matching 7 bases. Germline V gene data show CDR1 as DFQATT and CDR2 as SNEGSKA (reference sequence). This CDR3 has 13 residues. V was pared by 6 bases and J by 4 bases, with 8 bases of the junction left unmatched. The CDR3, as DNA: TGCAGTGCACCGGGACAGTTGGCCACTGAAGCTTTCTTT. The encoded protein is CSAPGQLATEAFF.

The genes are TRBV2 and TRBJ1-2; D gene unclear. The CDR3 sequence is 15 residues long. Germline values: CDR1 SNHLY, CDR2 FYNNEI. V lost 8 bases and J 7 bases, leaving 23 bases between the germline ends. CDR3 nucleotide sequence: TGTGCCAGCCTGATTGGGGAGGGTAAAGGAGGTGGCTACACCTTC. Translating it yields CASLIGEGKGGGYTF.

This clonotype was counted between two and nine times. The V call is TRBV19, the J call TRBJ1-1; tentatively, D is TRBD1 (6 bases). The CDR3 covers 12 residues. Per the germline V gene, CDR1 is LNHDA and CDR2 is SQIVND (reference sequence). Trimming removed 4 bases from V and 12 bases from J, with 15 bases in between. The CDR3: CASSTYRVGTFF. The CDR3, as DNA: TGTGCCAGTAGTACCTACAGGGTCGGGACTTTCTTT.

The V gene is TRBV6-1, the J gene TRBJ2-2; D is uncertain. Germline V gives CDR1 MNHNS, CDR2 SASEGT. The CDR3 has 14 residues. The V end lost 5 bases, the J end lost 6 bases, and 13 bases lay between the germline ends. The CDR3 DNA reads as TGTGCCAGCAGTACCTCGGTGTCGCCCGGGGAGCTGTTTTTT. This gives the protein CASSTSVSPGELFF.

This clonotype has a handful of counts. This chain uses TRBV20-1 with TRBJ2-3; D assignment may be TRBD1 or TRBD2 (5 bases each). Germline CDR1 and CDR2: DFQATT and SNEGSKA (reference sequence). Deletions cut 6 bases from V and 4 bases from J, with 17 bases between. CDR3 length equals 14 residues. The CDR3 loop reads CSAPVPGRPDTQYF. The CDR3 nucleotides read TGCAGTGCGCCTGTTCCGGGGCGGCCAGATACGCAGTATTTT.

This clonotype has just a few counts. V usage is TRBV19 and J usage is TRBJ1-5; a weak D match, TRBD1 (5 bases). The CDR3 contains 15 residues. V lost 1 base and J 0 bases, leaving 7 bases between the germline ends. The germline CDR1 and CDR2 sequences are LNHDA and SQIVND (reference sequence). The CDR3 nucleotides read TGTGCCAGTAGTATAGTGACAGATAGCAATCAGCCCCAGCATTTT. It translates to CASSIVTDSNQPQHF.

This clonotype occurred a few times. DNA for the CDR3: TGTGCCAGCAGCCAGGCGTCCCTAGGGGAGACCCAGTACTTC. Encoded protein: CASSQASLGETQYF. The chain combines TRBV7-3 with TRBJ2-5, with unresolved D. V was pared by 5 bases and J by 5 bases, with 15 bases between. Per germline, CDR1 SGHTA and CDR2 FQGTGA. CDR3 length equals 14 residues.

This chain joins TRBV2 and TRBJ2-7; TRBD1 or TRBD2 may be the D gene (5 bases each). This CDR3 is built from 12 residues. V was pared by 6 bases and J by 7 bases, with 13 bases between. From germline, CDR1 is SNHLY and CDR2 FYNNEI. The CDR3 reads CASRRDPPEQYF. The CDR3 DNA sequence: TGTGCCAGCAGGAGGGACCCGCCGGAGCAGTACTTC.

The sample holds a few counts of this clonotype. The rearrangement joins TRBV7-6 to TRBJ2-1; a weak D match, TRBD2 (7 bases). The CDR3 totals 14 residues. With 1 base removed from V and 9 bases from J, the gap between germline ends came to 13 bases. From germline, CDR1 is SGHVS and CDR2 FNYEAQ. The DNA of the CDR3 is TGTGCCAGCAGCTTAGACGCGGGGGCGGCTGAGCAGTTCTTC. It translates to CASSLDAGAAEQFF.

The chain recombines TRBV6-4 with TRBJ2-3; D is possibly TRBD1 (5 bases). CDR1 and CDR2 from the germline V gene are MRHNA and SNTAGT. Trimming cost V 6 bases and J 0 bases, with 10 bases left between them. The CDR3 runs to 14 residues. The DNA for the CDR3 is TGTGCCAGCAGAAGGGGCCCAAGCACAGATACGCAGTATTTT. Translating it yields CASRRGPSTDTQYF.

The chain joins TRBV27 to TRBJ2-3; possibly TRBD2 for D (5 bases). Germline V gives CDR1 MNHEY, CDR2 SMNVEV (reference sequence). V shed 5 bases and J shed 4 bases, with 10 bases lying between them. The CDR3 has 13 amino acids. Here the CDR3 DNA reads TGTGCCAGCAGTCCTACCGGGGCAGATACGCAGTATTTT. It codes for CASSPTGADTQYF.